Shown below are 14 T cell receptor beta chains from a single sample sequenced in a study of T-cell memory formation after mild COVID-19. One entry per CDR3 protein results from TCRdb running MiXCR on the 5' RACE reads. The sample records about 210,000 distinct CDR3 sequences, 8% to 11% being singletons. The sequenced material came from PBMCs or a T cell subset sorted from them (not recorded which). These receptors were obtained from a man between 18 and 29 years old who had mild COVID-19 (a few samples of this study predate the infection). Cell type and time point are not known.

This clonotype has more than one count but fewer than ten. V and J are TRBV11-2 and TRBJ2-7; D is perhaps TRBD1 (6 bases). V lost 1 base, J lost 4 bases, and 14 bases lay in between. Germline values: CDR1 SGHAT, CDR2 FQNNGV. This CDR3 comprises 15 residues. The CDR3 DNA sequence: TGTGCCAGCAGCTTAGGGGGGCGGCGGGTTTACGAGCAGTACTTC. It codes for CASSLGGRRVYEQYF.

This clonotype was recorded many times. J is TRBJ2-5 and V is TRBV7-7; the match to TRBD1 covers 8 bases. The CDR3 totals 13 residues. In germline, CDR1 is SSHAT, CDR2 FNYEAQ (reference sequence). V trimming: 3 bases; J trimming: 4 bases; junction bases outside the gene matches: 1. DNA for the CDR3: TGTGCCAGCAGCTTGCAGGGGGCAGAGACCCAGTACTTC. This gives the protein CASSLQGAETQYF.

V and J are TRBV5-1 and TRBJ1-4; D possibly corresponds to TRBD1 (5 bases). This CDR3 comprises 16 residues. Trimming pared 0 bases from V and 1 base from J, leaving 10 bases between. Per the germline V gene, CDR1 is SGHRS and CDR2 is YFSETQ. This chain's CDR3 is CASSLASRVTNEKLFF. CDR3 DNA sequence: TGCGCCAGCAGCTTGGCTTCCAGGGTAACTAATGAAAAACTGTTTTTT.

This clonotype occurred a few times. CDR3 loop: CASTVTGAADTQYF. The CDR3 region has the DNA TGTGCCAGCACCGTGACAGGGGCGGCAGATACGCAGTATTTT. This chain connects TRBV6-5 to TRBJ2-3; the match to TRBD1 covers 8 bases. Germline CDR1 and CDR2: MNHEY and SVGAGI. There are 14 residues in the CDR3. V trimming: 7 bases; J trimming: 4 bases; junction bases outside the gene matches: 7.

This clonotype was counted ten times or more. V gene TRBV20-1 combines with J gene TRBJ1-6, with a possible D match to TRBD1 (5 bases). CDR1 and CDR2 (germline): DFQATT, SNEGSKA (reference sequence). V was pared by 7 bases and J by 14 bases, with 15 bases between. The CDR3 runs to 11 residues. Here the CDR3 reads CSVHGGSSLHF. Written as DNA, the CDR3 is TGCAGTGTTCACGGGGGAAGCTCCCTCCACTTT.

V usage is TRBV5-1 and J usage is TRBJ1-2, with D maybe TRBD1 (6 bases). CDR1 is SGHRS and CDR2 is YFSETQ in the germline V gene. Deletions cut 4 bases from V and 4 bases from J, with 17 bases between. The CDR3 runs 15 residues. In DNA, the CDR3 is TGCGCCAGCAGCCCGGCCGGAACAGGGCGCTATGGCTACACCTTC. Amino acids: CASSPAGTGRYGYTF.

This clonotype has a handful of counts. This sequence joins TRBV29-1 and TRBJ2-3; D gene unclear. Trimming pared 4 bases from V and 0 bases from J, leaving 5 bases between. In germline, CDR1 is SQVTM, CDR2 ANQGSEA. This CDR3 spans 12 amino acids. This CDR3 is CSVAGSTDTQYF. CDR3 nucleotides: TGCAGCGTTGCCGGGAGCACAGATACGCAGTATTTT.

The chain joins TRBV12-5 to TRBJ2-1; D gene ambiguous. This CDR3 is 12 amino acids long. CDR1 is LGHNT, CDR2 FRNRAP, per germline. Trimming left V 6 bases short and J 9 bases short, with 12 bases between. The CDR3 DNA follows: TGTGCTAGTGGCTCGGCCACTACTGAGCAGTTCTTC. It yields the protein CASGSATTEQFF.

Here the CDR3 reads CASSLSGSGGTQYF. DNA of the CDR3: TGCGCCAGCAGCTTGTCCGGGTCAGGGGGGACCCAGTACTTC. The V gene is TRBV5-1, the J gene TRBJ2-5, with 7 nucleotides matching TRBD1. The CDR3 runs to 14 residues. CDR1 SGHRS and CDR2 YFSETQ come from the germline V gene. Germline trimming cut 1 base from V and 7 bases from J; bases unmatched to any gene: 7.

This clonotype was seen a few times. The chain carries TRBV28 and TRBJ1-5; D is undetermined. Germline CDR1 MDHEN, CDR2 SYDVKM. V lost 3 bases and J 0 bases, leaving 6 bases between the germline ends. The CDR3 runs 14 residues. CDR3 loop: CASSFGDSNQPQHF. The CDR3 DNA follows: TGTGCCAGCAGTTTTGGGGATAGCAATCAGCCCCAGCATTTT.

The chain couples TRBV10-3 to TRBJ2-7, with 8 positions matching TRBD2. CDR1 and CDR2 from the germline V gene are ENHRY and SYGVKD. V lost 8 bases to trimming and J lost 3 bases; unmatched junction nucleotides: 6. The CDR3 is 13 residues long. Written as DNA, the CDR3 is TGTGCCATCGGGGGACTAGTAGACTACGAGCAGTACTTC. This encodes CAIGGLVDYEQYF.

In this sample, this clonotype turned up a few times. CDR3 nucleotide sequence: TGTGCCACCCAGACAGGGGCAACGGCCACCGGGGAGCTGTTTTTT. This sequence encodes CATQTGATATGELFF. The chain recombines TRBV7-2 with TRBJ2-2, with 8 bases fitting TRBD1. CDR3 length equals 15 residues. Looked up from germline, CDR1 is SGHTA and CDR2 is FQGNSA. The ends lost 10 bases at V and 4 bases at J; junction bases unmatched: 11.

There are many counts of this clonotype. The chain links TRBV1 to TRBJ2-1; the table's D call, TRBD2, has no DNA check behind it. TRBV1 corresponds to a pseudogene. The length of the CDR3 is 14 residues. The CDR3: CTSSLGTPVEGQFF. CDR3 coding DNA: TGCACCAGCAGCCTGGGGACTCCGGTCGAGGGGCAGTTCTTC.

This chain joins TRBV6-2 or TRBV6-3 and TRBJ2-2; tentative D call: TRBD1 (6 bases). The CDR3 sequence is 16 residues long. Germline CDR1 reads MNHEY; CDR2 reads SVGEGT. Trimming removed 7 bases at V and 5 bases at J, with 20 bases between. The CDR3 protein is CASTSSMGAPTGELFF. In DNA form, the CDR3 reads TGTGCCAGCACCTCATCGATGGGGGCCCCGACCGGGGAGCTGTTTTTT.